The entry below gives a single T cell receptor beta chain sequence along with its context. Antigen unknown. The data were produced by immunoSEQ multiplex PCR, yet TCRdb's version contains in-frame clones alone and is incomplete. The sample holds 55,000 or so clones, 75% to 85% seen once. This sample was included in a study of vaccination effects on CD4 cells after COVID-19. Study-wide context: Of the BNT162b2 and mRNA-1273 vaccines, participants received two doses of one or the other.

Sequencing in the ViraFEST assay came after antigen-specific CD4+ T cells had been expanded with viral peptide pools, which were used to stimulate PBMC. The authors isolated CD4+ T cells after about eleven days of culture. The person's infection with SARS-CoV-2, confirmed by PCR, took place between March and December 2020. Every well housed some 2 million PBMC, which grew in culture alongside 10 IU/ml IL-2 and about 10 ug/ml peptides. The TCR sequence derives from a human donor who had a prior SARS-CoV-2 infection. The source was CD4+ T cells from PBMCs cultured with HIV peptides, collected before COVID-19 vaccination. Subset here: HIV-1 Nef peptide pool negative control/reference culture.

CDR3 in DNA: TGCGCCAGCAGCTTGGGAGTGGTTGACACAGATACGCAGTATTTT. Translating it yields CASSLGVVDTDTQYF. The chain has TRBV5-1 and TRBJ2-3; D unresolved. The CDR3 has 15 residues. Germline V gene data show CDR1 as SGHRS and CDR2 as YFSETQ. Between the trimmed V and J ends, which lost 0 bases and 2 bases, there was a span of 10 bases.